This TCR beta chain was documented in a study of cytomegalovirus exposure and HLA in healthy donors. Turning to the study itself: An earlier analysis found roughly 110 million unique TCR beta sequences from approximately 190 million T cells.

The PCR made use of 60 Vbeta and 13 Jbeta primers. Produced via immunoSEQ multiplex PCR; TCRdb's table is partial and in-frame only. Of 90,000 to 120,000 clones listed, 76% are singletons. Looked up from germline, CDR1 is SGDLS and CDR2 is YYNGEE. Losses at the gene ends were 6 bases for V and 0 bases for J; bases not matched to a gene: 6. This CDR3 has 15 amino acids. In regard to this clone: Its antigen is not identified.

Study-wide results and caveats: Data from an earlier analysis indicated that most TCR beta V segments were productive either about 87% or about 30% of the time.

This chain uses TRBV9 with TRBJ1-5; 7 bases line up with TRBD1. Sequencing input: PBMCs. This receptor was taken from a young man in good health and CMV-seronegative. CDR3 DNA: TGTGCCAGCACGGACAGGTGGGGTAGCAATCAGCCCCAGCATTTT. Its translation: CASTDRWGSNQPQHF.